The present entry profiles one T cell receptor beta chain with its context. The clone's antigen remains unknown. The record has no base qualities; no much larger clone is one base away. This entry comes from a study of T and B cells in COVID-19 patients (dated by TCRdb to 2018 to 2020). Looking at the study overall: In this study, adaptive immunity was profiled in COVID-19 patients who either had active infection or had recovered, using TRB and IGH repertoire sequencing of peripheral blood. A recovered cohort included about 19 patients who provided 20 samples, and most of these patients had mild to moderate COVID-19 treated on an outpatient basis. Of the 20 to 25 patients in the active-infection cohort, over 10 were critically ill and needed mechanical ventilation or ECMO. Patients in the recovered cohort had a median age of around 34 years, compared with 55 to 70 years for patients in the active-infection cohort. The repository of TCR and BCR sequences included some 70 time points from more than 35 patients, and more than 8 million TCR sequences were analysed. A couple of patients belonged to both the recovered and active cohorts because samples were available from active disease and after recovery. As many as 9 follow-up blood samples were taken per patient, and some of the samples covered different disease stages within the same individual. Comorbidities linked to unfavorable COVID-19 outcome were present in about 90% of the roughly 20 patients in the active-infection cohort. An age-matched reference group of under 40 healthy donors negative for COVID-19 antibodies served as the comparison for repertoire analyses. Broad study findings and their caveats: The reported TCR clusters were said to need prospective validation before any clinical use. Specific T cell subsets (CD4+/Treg/CD8+) and sorted SARS-CoV-2-responsive or tetramer+ T cells had not yet been sequenced, and the corresponding sequencing experiments were ongoing. A total of roughly 2,000 exclusive TCR clusters, including approximately 30 low-pGen clusters, were found in the recovered cohort. TRBV/TRBJ gene usage was reported as strongly skewed in patients with COVID-19. Few blood samples were available from mildly ill patients while symptoms were present or from severe cases at early time points. In active COVID-19, TRB repertoires were highly clonal, while at recovery, diversity and richness increased above the levels seen in healthy donors. The cohort was judged too small for assessing how HLA contributes to COVID-19 susceptibility or severity.

Genomic DNA extracted from blood was used in amounts of roughly 250-550 ng for amplification of TRB repertoires. The data were produced on an Illumina MiSeq. Multiplex PCR with BIOMED2 TRB-A/B primer pools was used to amplify the TRB rearrangements. Two consecutive PCRs added Illumina-compatible adapters and 7-nucleotide sample barcodes to the amplicons. All library PCRs used Phusion HS II polymerase. Amplicons were gel-purified with the NucleoSpin Gel and PCR Clean-up kit, quantified on Qubit, and pooled at about 4.2 nM. The quality of the amplicon pool was checked on an Agilent 2100 Bioanalyzer prior to Illumina next-generation sequencing. The original pipeline was this. TRB rearrangements were annotated with MiXCR 3.0.8 using the default MiXCR reference library. Non-productive reads and sequences with fewer than 2 reads were removed, and each unique CDR3 nucleotide sequence was counted as one clone. Clonality, diversity, richness and V-J gene usage were computed in R 3.5.1. TCR clustering by CDR3 similarity used GLIPH2, with generation probabilities calculated by OLGA. Only GLIPH2 clusters containing at least four unique TCR clonotypes present in at least three individuals were kept. TCRdb trimmed the raw reads at Q25, called clones with MiXCR and kept productive beta chains. A single entry per CDR3 protein holds the most common genes and DNA from its merged rows. The V and J calls and clone size come from TCRdb's table, not from the authors' own analysis. The sample contains more than 9,000 distinct CDR3 sequences, roughly 31% of them found a single time. The top ten hold roughly an eighth of the sample.

From its cysteine to its phenylalanine, the CDR3 spans 12 amino acids. Just the 36-base CDR3 DNA is kept, in frame starting at base 1. V and J lose 5 bases and 7 bases, and a span of 9 bases separates them. Per the germline V gene (reference sequence), SEHNR is the CDR1 and FQNEAQ is the CDR2. The sequencing sample was made of blood. This sequence was found in a human donor with active COVID-19. This chain is built from TRBV7-9 and TRBJ1-3; too little of a D gene remains to name it. The encoded CDR3 is CASSNSRNTIYF. In nucleotide form, the sequence is TGTGCCAGCAGCAACAGTCGGAACACCATATATTTT.